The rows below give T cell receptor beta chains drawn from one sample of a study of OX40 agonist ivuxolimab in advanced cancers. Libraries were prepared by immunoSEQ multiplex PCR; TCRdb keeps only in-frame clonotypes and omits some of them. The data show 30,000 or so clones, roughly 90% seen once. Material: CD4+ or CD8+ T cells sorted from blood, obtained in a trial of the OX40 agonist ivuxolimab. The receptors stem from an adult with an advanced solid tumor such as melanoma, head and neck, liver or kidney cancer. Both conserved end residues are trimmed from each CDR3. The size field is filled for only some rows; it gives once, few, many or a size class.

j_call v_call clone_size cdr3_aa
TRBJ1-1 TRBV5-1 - ASRQGITEAF
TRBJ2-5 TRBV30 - AWSGQIGQETQY
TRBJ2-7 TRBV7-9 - ASSSPTPWEQY
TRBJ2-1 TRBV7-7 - ASSPTGGDEQF
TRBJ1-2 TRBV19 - ASSIGGTAIDTSYGYT
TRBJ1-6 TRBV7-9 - ASSFTRDVYNSPLH
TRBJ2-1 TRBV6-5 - ASSPTGSSYNEQF
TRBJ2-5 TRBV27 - ASSLLPQETQY
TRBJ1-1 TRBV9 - ASSPTGNTEAF
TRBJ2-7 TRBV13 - ASSLVGLAEQY
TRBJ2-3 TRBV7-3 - ASSLMSSDTQY
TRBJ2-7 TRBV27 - ASSLTGEDYEQY
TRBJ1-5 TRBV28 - ASSYDRDQPQH
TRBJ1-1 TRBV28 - ASSLSASIGVGGSEREAF
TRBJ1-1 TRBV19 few ASSNGGVIGAF
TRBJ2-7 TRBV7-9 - ASSFGQSYEQY
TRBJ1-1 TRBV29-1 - SVEDEGLSNENTEAF
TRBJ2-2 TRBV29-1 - STRDRGNTGELF
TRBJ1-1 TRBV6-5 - ASSYRQATEAF
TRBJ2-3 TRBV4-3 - ASSHTSRDRGGTDTQY
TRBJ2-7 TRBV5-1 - ASSLWGGSQMGEQY
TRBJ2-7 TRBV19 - ASSIVASSNEQY
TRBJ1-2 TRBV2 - ASSDGPSLVLNYGYT
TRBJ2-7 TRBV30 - AWSIGGRASEQY
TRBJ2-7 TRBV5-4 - ASSPGTPTYEQY
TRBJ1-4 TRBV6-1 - ASSERTSDEKLF
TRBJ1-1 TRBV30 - AWGQGAGNTEAF
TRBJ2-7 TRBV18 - ASSGGTPLYEQY
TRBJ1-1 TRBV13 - ASSPPPGGVSNTEAF
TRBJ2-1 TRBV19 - ASSAPGYNEQF
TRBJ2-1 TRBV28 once VTGDYSYNEQF
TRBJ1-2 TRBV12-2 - ASRLDLLQGQILWCYT
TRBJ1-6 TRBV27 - ASTVAYNSPLH
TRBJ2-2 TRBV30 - AWSRPGQGRTGELF
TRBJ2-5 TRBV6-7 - ASLGDSGGEKETQY
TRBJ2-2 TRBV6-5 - ASSYASSGELF
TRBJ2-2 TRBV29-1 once SVLTGVGELF
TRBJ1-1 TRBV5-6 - ASSSGVDTEAF
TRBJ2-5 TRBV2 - ASSPGKGQQETQY
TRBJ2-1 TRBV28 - ASSSPSAGTGSGQF
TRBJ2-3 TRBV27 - ASGLLAGLGTDTQY
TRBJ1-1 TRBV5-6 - ASSLGTFTEAF
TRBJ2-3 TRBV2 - ASSPGLYRGDTQY
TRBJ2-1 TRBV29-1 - TFARQRDNEQF
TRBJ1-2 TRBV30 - AWEGDRGEGGYT
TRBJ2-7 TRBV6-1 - ASRRGYEQY
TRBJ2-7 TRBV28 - ASSAPGPDFSYEQY
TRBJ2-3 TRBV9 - ASSAYTENTDTQY
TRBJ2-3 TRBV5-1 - ASSQTEYSYSTDTQY
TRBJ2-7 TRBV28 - ASSLIRDEQY
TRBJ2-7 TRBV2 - ASLGGQDYEQY
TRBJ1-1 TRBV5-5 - ASSFPPMGEESEAF
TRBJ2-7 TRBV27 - ASSLYLSSYEQY
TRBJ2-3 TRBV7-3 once ASSFSGSSADTQY
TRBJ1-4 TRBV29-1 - SVSMGVGVNEKLF
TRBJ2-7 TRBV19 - ASSIGGSYEQY